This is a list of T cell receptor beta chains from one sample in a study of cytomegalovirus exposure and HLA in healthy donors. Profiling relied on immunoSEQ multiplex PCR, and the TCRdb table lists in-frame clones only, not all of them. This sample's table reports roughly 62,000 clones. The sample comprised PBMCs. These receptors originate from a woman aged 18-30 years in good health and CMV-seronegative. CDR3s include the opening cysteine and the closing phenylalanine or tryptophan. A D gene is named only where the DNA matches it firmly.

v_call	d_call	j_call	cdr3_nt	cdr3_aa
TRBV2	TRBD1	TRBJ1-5	TGTGCCAGCATGAGAGGACAGGGGAATCAGCCCCAGCATTTT	CASMRGQGNQPQHF
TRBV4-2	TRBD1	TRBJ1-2	TGTGCCAGCAGCCAAGTTGGACAGGGTTATGGCTACACCTTC	CASSQVGQGYGYTF
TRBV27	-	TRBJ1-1	TGTGCCAGCAGTTGGGGACGGGAGTCCACTGAAGCTTTCTTT	CASSWGRESTEAFF
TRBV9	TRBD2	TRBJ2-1	TGTGCCAGCAGCCCCCGACTAGCGGGAGGTTCCAATGAGCAGTTCTTC	CASSPRLAGGSNEQFF
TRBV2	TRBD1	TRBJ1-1	TGTGCCAGCGGGTGGCAGACAGGGGGCACTGAAGCTTTCTTT	CASGWQTGGTEAFF
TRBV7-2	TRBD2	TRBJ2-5	TGTGCCAGCAGATCCGACTGGGGGCGGGAGGGCCGAGGAGAGACCCAGTACTTC	CASRSDWGREGRGETQYF
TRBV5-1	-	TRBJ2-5	TGCGCCAGCAGCTTGGTCGGGGGAAGGGGAGAGACCCAGTACTTC	CASSLVGGRGETQYF
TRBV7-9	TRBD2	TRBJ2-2	TGTGCCACCCCCCGTGCCGGGACTAGCGGGACCATCGGGGAGCTGTTTTTT	CATPRAGTSGTIGELFF
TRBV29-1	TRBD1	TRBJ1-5	TGCAGCGTTGAAGAAGGTACAGGGGGCCAGCCCCAGCATTTT	CSVEEGTGGQPQHF
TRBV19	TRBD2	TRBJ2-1	TGTGCCAGTAGTATAGAAGCGGGGAGCTCCTACAATGAGCAGTTCTTC	CASSIEAGSSYNEQFF
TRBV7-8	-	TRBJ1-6	TGTGCCAGCAGCTTAGTACAGGCCAATTCACCCCTCCACTTT	CASSLVQANSPLHF
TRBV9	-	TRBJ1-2	TGTGCCAGCAGCCTAGGGGGGGGCAGGGCCTATGGCTACACCTTC	CASSLGGGRAYGYTF
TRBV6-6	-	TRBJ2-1	TGTGCCAGCAGGAAAGAAGGGGGTTCCTACAATGAGCAGTTCTTC	CASRKEGGSYNEQFF
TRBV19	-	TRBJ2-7	TGTGCCAGTAGTATAGGACGGGATTGGGCCTACGAGCAGTACTTC	CASSIGRDWAYEQYF
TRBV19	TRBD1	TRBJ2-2	TGTGCCAGTAGTTCTTTCCGGGACAGGGTAACCGGGGAGCTGTTTTTT	CASSSFRDRVTGELFF
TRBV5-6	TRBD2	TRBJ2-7	TGTGCCAGCAGCTTGGGGGGGACTAGCGTCCTCTACGAGCAGTACTTC	CASSLGGTSVLYEQYF
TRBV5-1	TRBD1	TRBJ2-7	TGCGCCAGCAGCTTGGTCACGACAGGGGGTACCTACGAGCAGTACTTC	CASSLVTTGGTYEQYF
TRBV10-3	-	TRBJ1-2	TGTGCCATCAGTGAACCGCAGGGTAATGGCTACACCTTC	CAISEPQGNGYTF
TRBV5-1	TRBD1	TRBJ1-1	TGCGCCAGCAGCTACGGACAGGGAGGCACTGAAGCTTTCTTT	CASSYGQGGTEAFF
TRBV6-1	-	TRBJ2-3	TGTGCCAGCAGTCTGACAGCTAGCACAGATACGCAGTATTTT	CASSLTASTDTQYF
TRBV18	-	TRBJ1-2	TGTGCCAGCTCCCCTTCGGGGAAGGAGGGCTATGGCTACACCTTC	CASSPSGKEGYGYTF
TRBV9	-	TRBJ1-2	TGTGCCAGCAGCGTAGTGGAGGGGAACTATGGCTACACCTTC	CASSVVEGNYGYTF
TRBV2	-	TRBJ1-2	TGTGCCAGCAGCTCCAGTCCCGAATACGGCTACACCTTC	CASSSSPEYGYTF
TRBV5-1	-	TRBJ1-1	TGCGCCAGCAGCTTGAGGGCAGGGTCGACGCCTGAAGCTTTCTTT	CASSLRAGSTPEAFF
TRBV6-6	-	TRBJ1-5	TGTGCCAGTACACAACAGGAAGAAGGCAATCAGCCCCAGCATTTT	CASTQQEEGNQPQHF
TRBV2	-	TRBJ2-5	TGTGCCAGCAGAAAAGAACAGGCCTCTGCGGAGACCCAGTACTTC	CASRKEQASAETQYF
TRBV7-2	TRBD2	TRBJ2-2	TGTGCCACCAAACCTAACGGAGCGGGAGCCGGGGAGCTGTTTTTT	CATKPNGAGAGELFF
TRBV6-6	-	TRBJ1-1	TGTGCCAGCAGTAACCCGGGAATCGTCACTGAAGCTTTCTTT	CASSNPGIVTEAFF
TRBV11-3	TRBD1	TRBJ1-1	TGTGCCAGCAGCCGCCCACCAGGGGGCGCTTTCTCTGAAGCTTTCTTT	CASSRPPGGAFSEAFF
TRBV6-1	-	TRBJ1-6	TGTGCCAGCAGTGAACTCGGTTCACCCCTCCACTTT	CASSELGSPLHF
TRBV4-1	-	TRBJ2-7	TGCGCCAGCAGCAGTATGGAGGGGCCCTACGAGCAGTACTTC	CASSSMEGPYEQYF